This T cell receptor (beta chain) was identified in a study of blood T cell repertoires in COVID-19. On the study more broadly: Acute and convalescent COVID-19 samples came from the United States, Italy and Spain. PBMCs, B-cell-depleted T cells, or T cells were the source of the cDNA or gDNA that made up the material.

V was shortened by 0 bases and J by 1 base, with 11 bases between the two germline ends. The CDR3 loop spans 15 amino acids. The germline V gene has CDR1 SGDLS and CDR2 YYNGEE. The table came from immunoSEQ multiplex PCR; TCRdb's copy has only in-frame clones and leaves some out. The repertoire holds fewer than 350,000 clones, with roughly 87% as singletons. Seattle's cohort entered during active infection and was followed longitudinally. This sequence originates from a man under 40 with COVID-19, enrolled during active disease. The sequenced material came from peripheral blood. The chain joins TRBV9 to TRBJ2-7, with no clear D. The CDR3 sequence: CASSVEAGPSYEQYF. The CDR3 nucleotides are TGTGCCAGCAGCGTAGAGGCAGGCCCGTCCTACGAGCAGTACTTC.